These T cell receptor beta chains were read from a single sample in a study of control samples from healthy donors and cancer patients. Sequencing was performed with immunoSEQ multiplex PCR; in TCRdb, only in-frame clones are kept and a portion is missing. The sample records roughly 92,000 clones, around 83% being singletons. The sample comprised blood. These receptor sequences come from a woman aged 45-59 years in good health. CDR3s include the opening cysteine and the closing phenylalanine or tryptophan. The D gene is left open where the match is weak. Rows may omit the clone size; those that give it use once, few, many or a size class.

abundance	len	v_gene	d_gene	j_gene	CDR3nt	CDR3aa
-	14	TRBV18	-	TRBJ1-1	TGTGCCAGCTCCCCTATCAGCCGGAACACTGAAGCTTTCTTT	CASSPISRNTEAFF
-	17	TRBV28	-	TRBJ1-5	TGTGCCAGCAGTCCCCGGGGCAGGGCGGGGGGCAATCAGCCCCAGCATTTT	CASSPRGRAGGNQPQHF
-	13	TRBV5-1	-	TRBJ1-2	TGCGCCAGCAGCTGGGACGTAAACTATGGCTACACCTTC	CASSWDVNYGYTF
-	11	TRBV29-1	TRBD1	TRBJ1-1	TGCAGCTTCAACAGGGGCCCTGAAGCTTTCTTT	CSFNRGPEAFF
-	17	TRBV5-1	-	TRBJ1-4	TGCGCCAGCAGCTTGCCGGGGATAGGGGCAACTAATGAAAAACTGTTTTTT	CASSLPGIGATNEKLFF
-	11	TRBV28	-	TRBJ2-7	TGTGCCAGCAGGGGGCCAAACGAGCAGTACTTC	CASRGPNEQYF
-	16	TRBV25-1	TRBD2	TRBJ2-5	TGTGCCAGCAGTGAATATAGCGGGAGGGCCCGGGAGACCCAGTACTTC	CASSEYSGRARETQYF
-	16	TRBV18	-	TRBJ2-4	TGTGCCAGCGGGACGGCCCGAACCCTAGCCAAAAACATTCAGTACTTC	CASGTARTLAKNIQYF
-	14	TRBV6-4	TRBD1	TRBJ1-2	TGTGCCAGCAGGCCGGGACAGGGGAACTATGGCTACACCTTC	CASRPGQGNYGYTF
-	14	TRBV18	-	TRBJ2-6	TGTGCCAGCTCCTCGAGCTCTGGGGCCAACGTCCTGACTTTC	CASSSSSGANVLTF
-	16	TRBV11-3	TRBD2	TRBJ2-1	TGTGCCAGCAGCTCCGGACTAGCGGGAGGGATGAATGAGCAGTTCTTC	CASSSGLAGGMNEQFF
-	16	TRBV7-9	-	TRBJ2-3	TGTGCCAGCAGCCACCCCATTGATCCTAGCACAGATACGCAGTATTTT	CASSHPIDPSTDTQYF
-	15	TRBV7-2	TRBD2	TRBJ2-7	TGTGCCAGCAGCCGCTTGCGGGGGGGGTTCTACGAGCAGTACTTC	CASSRLRGGFYEQYF
-	15	TRBV25-1	-	TRBJ1-1	TGTGCCAGCAGTGAATATGGAGGAAAGGGGCAGAAAGCTTTCTTT	CASSEYGGKGQKAFF
-	14	TRBV6-5	-	TRBJ2-7	TGTGCCAGCCACGAACAGGGTGGTAGGGACGAGCAGTACTTC	CASHEQGGRDEQYF
-	17	TRBV7-9	TRBD2	TRBJ2-1	TGTGCCAGCAGCCAAGTTTCCGGGCGGGAGGGCCAAAAGGCCCAGTTCTTC	CASSQVSGREGQKAQFF
-	13	TRBV7-9	-	TRBJ2-7	TGTGCCAGCAGCTTAGAATTCGTGCAGGAGCAGTACTTC	CASSLEFVQEQYF
-	14	TRBV19	-	TRBJ1-3	TGTGCCAGTAGAAACATGAGGAGTGGAAACACCATATATTTT	CASRNMRSGNTIYF
-	13	TRBV7-2	-	TRBJ1-1	TGTGCCAGCAGCCCGCTCATGAACACTGAAGCTTTCTTT	CASSPLMNTEAFF
once	14	TRBV6-6	TRBD1	TRBJ2-1	TGTGCCAGCAGTCGAAAACAGGGGAACAATGAGCAGTTCTTC	CASSRKQGNNEQFF
-	13	TRBV6-5	TRBD2	TRBJ2-7	TGTGCCAGCAGTCGGGGACTAGGTGGCGAGCAGTACTTC	CASSRGLGGEQYF
-	16	TRBV7-2	TRBD2	TRBJ2-3	TGTGCCAGCAGTCCTAGTTCAAGCGGGGGGAGCCTTACGCAGTATTTT	CASSPSSSGGSLTQYF
-	14	TRBV19	TRBD1	TRBJ1-4	TGTGCCAGTAGTAGGACAGGGGGGAATGAAAAACTGTTTTTT	CASSRTGGNEKLFF
-	15	TRBV2	TRBD2	TRBJ2-2	TGTGCCAGCAGCGCCACCCGGGGGGGGACCGGGGAGCTGTTTTTT	CASSATRGGTGELFF
-	14	TRBV5-1	-	TRBJ2-1	TGCGCCACTGCCCGGGACAAATTAAACAATGAGCAGTTCTTC	CATARDKLNNEQFF
-	13	TRBV5-8	-	TRBJ1-1	TGTGCCAGCAGCTTGTTCAGGGGCACTGAAGCTTTCTTT	CASSLFRGTEAFF
few	20	TRBV12-5	-	TRBJ2-3	TGTGCTAGTGGTTTCCATCCGGTGGCAGGCCTAGGGGCCAGCACAGATACGCAGTATTTT	CASGFHPVAGLGASTDTQYF
-	15	TRBV28	TRBD1	TRBJ2-7	TGTGCCAGCAGCAACCGGGACAGGGGGTCTGACGAGCAGTACTTC	CASSNRDRGSDEQYF
-	16	TRBV7-9	TRBD1	TRBJ1-3	TGTGCCAGCAGCCTTTCCGGACAGGGCGCTGGAAACACCATATATTTT	CASSLSGQGAGNTIYF
-	13	TRBV11-1	-	TRBJ2-2	TGTGCCAGCAGCAGAGAACAGGGCCGGGAGCTGTTTTTT	CASSREQGRELFF
-	15	TRBV9	TRBD1	TRBJ2-1	TGTGCCAGCAGCGCCCCGGGACAGGGGGCTTGGGAGCAGTTCTTC	CASSAPGQGAWEQFF
-	12	TRBV14	-	TRBJ1-1	TGTGCCAGCAGCCCCTTGAACACTGAAGCTTTCTTT	CASSPLNTEAFF
once	16	TRBV5-8	-	TRBJ2-3	TGTGCCAGCAGCTTCAGAGGGCACCTTAGCACAGATACGCAGTATTTT	CASSFRGHLSTDTQYF
-	16	TRBV19	-	TRBJ1-3	TGTGCCAGTAGTATGCCCCGCGATCCGTCCGGAAACACCATATATTTT	CASSMPRDPSGNTIYF
-	14	TRBV6-5	-	TRBJ1-2	TGTGCCAGCAGCCCCTTTGAGGGTACTGATGGCTACACCTTC	CASSPFEGTDGYTF
-	13	TRBV12-3/TRBV12-4	TRBD1	TRBJ2-1	TGTGCCAGCAGGCCGACAGGGGTCAATGAGCAGTTCTTC	CASRPTGVNEQFF
-	16	TRBV7-2	-	TRBJ1-5	TGTGCCAGCAGCTTAGAAACAGGGATTAGCAATCAGCCCCAGCATTTT	CASSLETGISNQPQHF
-	12	TRBV2	-	TRBJ1-1	TGTGCCAGCAGTGAAATAAGCTGGAAAGCTTTCTTT	CASSEISWKAFF